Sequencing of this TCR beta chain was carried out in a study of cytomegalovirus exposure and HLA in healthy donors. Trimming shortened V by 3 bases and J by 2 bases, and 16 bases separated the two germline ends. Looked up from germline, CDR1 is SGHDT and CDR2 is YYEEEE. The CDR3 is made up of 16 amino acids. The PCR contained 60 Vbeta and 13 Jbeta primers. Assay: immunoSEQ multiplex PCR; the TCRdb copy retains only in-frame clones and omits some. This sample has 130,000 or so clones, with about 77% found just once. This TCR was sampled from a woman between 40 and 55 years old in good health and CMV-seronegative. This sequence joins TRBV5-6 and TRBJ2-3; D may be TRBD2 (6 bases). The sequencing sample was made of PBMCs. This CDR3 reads CASSSPVEGLTDTQYF. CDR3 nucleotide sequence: TGTGCCAGCAGCTCCCCAGTGGAGGGCCTCACAGATACGCAGTATTTT.